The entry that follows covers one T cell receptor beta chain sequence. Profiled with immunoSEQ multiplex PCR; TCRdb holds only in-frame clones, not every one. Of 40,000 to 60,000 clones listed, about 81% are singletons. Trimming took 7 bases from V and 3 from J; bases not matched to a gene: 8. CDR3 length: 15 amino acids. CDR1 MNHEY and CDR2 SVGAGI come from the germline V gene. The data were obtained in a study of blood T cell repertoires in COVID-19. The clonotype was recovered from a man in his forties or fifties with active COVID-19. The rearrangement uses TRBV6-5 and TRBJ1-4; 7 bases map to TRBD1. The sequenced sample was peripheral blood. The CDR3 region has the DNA TGTGCCAGCACTCCAACCGGGACAGCTAATGAAAAACTGTTTTTT. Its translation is CASTPTGTANEKLFF.